Listed here are 30 T cell receptor beta chains from one sample, sequenced in a study of OX40 agonist ivuxolimab in advanced cancers. Data came from immunoSEQ multiplex PCR; TCRdb stores just in-frame clones and leaves some out. This sample has about 13,000 clones, with about 85% found just once. The source material was CD4+ or CD8+ T cells sorted from blood, sampled in a trial of the OX40 agonist ivuxolimab. Receptor source: an adult with an advanced solid tumor such as melanoma, head and neck, liver or kidney cancer.

The rearrangement links TRBV18 to TRBJ1-2, with 9 bases aligning to TRBD1. The CDR3 is 15 amino acids. The J segment lost 4 bases and the V segment lost 0 bases, leaving 3 bases of the junction unmatched. Germline V lookup: CDR1 KGHSH, CDR2 LQKENI. CDR3 amino acids: CASSPPTTGGYGYTF. The DNA of the CDR3 is TGTGCCAGCTCACCACCGACGACAGGGGGCTATGGCTACACCTTC.

The rearrangement links TRBV30 to TRBJ1-4; no reliable D call. Germline-derived CDR1 and CDR2 are GTSNPN and SVGIG (reference sequence). CDR3 length: 13 amino acids. V was pared by 0 bases and J by 8 bases, with 10 bases between. This CDR3 reads CAWSVRVFEKLFF. The CDR3 DNA is TGTGCCTGGAGTGTACGGGTTTTCGAAAAACTGTTTTTT.

The chain has TRBV9 and TRBJ2-3; no firm D call. Germline values: CDR1 SGDLS, CDR2 YYNGEE. The CDR3 length is 12 residues. The V gene lost 0 bases and the J gene lost 3 bases, with 2 bases spanning the gap. The CDR3 bases are TGTGCCAGCAGCGTAGGTACAGATACGCAGTATTTT. Translation: CASSVGTDTQYF.

CDR3 region: CASSFGGGYNEQFF. The CDR3 nucleotides are TGTGCCAGCAGCTTCGGCGGGGGCTACAATGAGCAGTTCTTC. The chain recombines TRBV11-2 with TRBJ2-1; TRBD2 aligns across 7 bases. This CDR3 contains 14 residues. Looked up from germline, CDR1 is SGHAT and CDR2 is FQNNGV. V lost 3 bases, J lost 3 bases, and 2 bases stayed unmatched.

V gene TRBV7-9 combines with J gene TRBJ2-1; D assignment may be TRBD1 or TRBD2 (5 bases each). Trimming shortened V by 2 bases and J by 7 bases, and 12 bases separated the two germline ends. The CDR3 runs to 14 residues. Germline V gene data show CDR1 as SEHNR and CDR2 as FQNEAQ (reference sequence). CDR3 residues: CASSLRTPGNEQFF. As DNA, the CDR3 is TGTGCCAGCAGCTTACGGACTCCAGGGAATGAGCAGTTCTTC. Full variable domain (rest looked up from reference TRBV7-9 and TRBJ2-1): DTGVSQNPRHKITKRGQNVTFRCDPISEHNRLYWYRQTLGQGPEFLTYFQNEAQLEKSRLLSDRFSAERPKGSFSTLEIQRTEQGDSAMYLCASSLRTPGNEQFFGPGTRLTVL.

The sample holds one count of this clone. J is TRBJ1-2 and V is TRBV27; no reliable D call. Trimming removed 0 bases from V and 7 bases from J, with 15 bases in between. The CDR3 covers 15 residues. The V gene's germline CDR1 is MNHEY and CDR2 SMNVEV (reference sequence). The CDR3 DNA reads TGTGCCAGCAGTTTATCCCCTAGTAATCCCTTTGGCTACACCTTC. It specifies CASSLSPSNPFGYTF.

The chain uses TRBV7-8 and TRBJ2-7; the match to TRBD2 covers 14 bases. V shed 4 bases, J shed 1 base, and the junction held 3 bases outside the gene matches. CDR1 is SGHVS, CDR2 FQNEAQ, per germline. The CDR3 loop spans 16 amino acids. CDR3 nucleotides: TGTGCCAGCAGCTACGGACTAGCGGGGGGTTCCTACGAGCAGTACTTC. This sequence encodes CASSYGLAGGSYEQYF.

Comments on this clone: A far bigger clonotype differs at one base, so this is likely a read error. The same CDR3 is also encoded by other DNA sequences in this sample. This sequence joins TRBV28 and TRBJ1-2, with D hard to call. In germline, CDR1 is MDHEN, CDR2 SYDVKM. The CDR3 has 15 residues. The CDR3 DNA sequence: TGTGCCAGCAGTCCTTTAGAGGCAAGAAACTATGGCTACACCTTT. Translation: CASSPLEARNYGYTF.

The sample holds a few counts of this clone. The chain carries TRBV9 and TRBJ2-5; D is tentatively TRBD1 or TRBD2 (5 bases each). Between the trimmed V and J ends, which lost 0 bases and 4 bases, there was a span of 10 bases. The CDR3 spans 14 residues. CDR1 and CDR2 (germline): SGDLS, YYNGEE. Here the CDR3 DNA reads TGTGCCAGCAGCGTAGGGGACCGCCCAGAGACCCAGTACTTC. This encodes CASSVGDRPETQYF.

This chain uses TRBV9 with TRBJ2-1; D remains unclear. The V gene lost 4 bases and the J gene lost 0 bases, with 14 bases spanning the gap. The CDR3 has 16 residues. CDR1 is SGDLS and CDR2 is YYNGEE in the germline V gene. This chain's CDR3 is CASSSRASGSYNEQFF. The CDR3 DNA is TGTGCCAGCAGCTCCCGGGCCTCAGGCTCCTACAATGAGCAGTTCTTC.

The chain couples TRBV7-9 to TRBJ2-5; 8 bases are a match to TRBD1. J gave up 4 bases and V 3 bases, and 7 bases lay outside the gene matches. Germline V gene sequence: CDR1 SEHNR, CDR2 FQNEAQ (reference sequence). This CDR3 contains 15 residues. CDR3 residues: CASSFPRGQGETQYF. DNA for the CDR3: TGTGCCAGCAGCTTTCCCAGGGGGCAAGGAGAGACCCAGTACTTC.

The J gene is TRBJ1-1, the V gene TRBV2; D unclear. Germline CDR1 is SNHLY and CDR2 is FYNNEI. The CDR3 spans 13 residues. Trimming pared 7 bases from V and 4 bases from J, leaving 13 bases between. The CDR3 protein is CASTTAAVTEAFF. Here the CDR3 DNA reads TGTGCCAGCACTACCGCCGCGGTCACTGAAGCTTTCTTT.

This clone was counted a single time. The rearrangement links TRBV5-6 to TRBJ2-7, with D unclear. Germline V gene sequence: CDR1 SGHDT, CDR2 YYEEEE. V lost 0 bases and J lost 3, with 16 bases in between. The CDR3 extends over 16 amino acids. The CDR3 loop is CASSLESGLAVYEQYF. The CDR3 nucleotides read TGTGCCAGCAGCTTGGAATCTGGCCTGGCGGTCTACGAGCAGTACTTC.

The rearrangement links TRBV27 to TRBJ2-2; 9 bases are a match to TRBD1. Germline CDR1 is MNHEY and CDR2 is SMNVEV (reference sequence). The CDR3 has 14 residues. Unmatched junction bases numbered 0, after V lost 2 bases and J lost 5 bases. CDR3: CASSLDRGTGELFF. The CDR3 bases are TGTGCCAGCAGTTTAGACAGGGGGACCGGGGAGCTGTTTTTT.

This clone was detected a few times. V gene TRBV25-1 combines with J gene TRBJ2-1; possibly TRBD2 for D (5 bases). Trimming took 5 bases from V and 4 from J, leaving 12 bases between them. Germline V gene lookup returns CDR1 MGHDK and CDR2 SYGVNS. The CDR3 sequence is 14 residues long. The CDR3 is CASSLAGYYNEQFF. The CDR3 coding sequence is TGTGCCAGCAGTCTGGCGGGTTATTACAATGAGCAGTTCTTC.

The rearrangement joins TRBV30 to TRBJ1-1; D is undetermined. Germline V gives CDR1 GTSNPN, CDR2 SVGIG (reference sequence). This CDR3 has 14 amino acids. Trimming shortened V by 0 bases and J by 0 bases, and 8 bases separated the two germline ends. As DNA, the CDR3 is TGTGCCTGGAGTGTAGGTCGATTGAACACTGAAGCTTTCTTT. Translation: CAWSVGRLNTEAFF.

V gene TRBV4-1 combines with J gene TRBJ2-5; 11 bases fit TRBD2. Matching the DNA end better, TRBJ2-7 makes the J call doubtful. The CDR3 is 16 residues long. CDR1 MGHRA and CDR2 YSYEKL come from the germline V gene. This CDR3 is CASSPSGTSGTYEQYF. As DNA, the CDR3 is TGCGCCAGCAGCCCTTCCGGGACTAGCGGAACCTACGAGCAGTACTTC.

This clone showed up just a few times. The rearrangement uses TRBV18 and TRBJ1-2, with D unresolved. V was shortened by 4 bases and J by 4 bases, with 16 bases between the two germline ends. The CDR3 consists of 15 residues. CDR1 and CDR2 from the germline V gene are KGHSH and LQKENI. The CDR3 DNA is TGTGCCAGCTCACTCTCAGACTCCTGGGTCTATGGCTACACCTTC. Protein sequence: CASSLSDSWVYGYTF.

A few counts support this clone. CDR3: CASSLGWTGADEQFF. The CDR3 nucleotides are TGTGCCAGCAGCTTGGGGTGGACGGGCGCGGATGAGCAGTTCTTC. V is TRBV7-9 and J is TRBJ2-1; D remains ambiguous. The CDR3 extends over 15 amino acids. Germline V gives CDR1 SEHNR, CDR2 FQNEAQ (reference sequence). V lost 3 bases and J lost 8, with 17 bases in between.

In nucleotides, the CDR3 is TGTGCCAGCAGCCTCAGCTTAGGGGGGATCGGCACCGGGGAGCTGTTTTTT. Protein product: CASSLSLGGIGTGELFF. The chain uses TRBV7-3 and TRBJ2-2; TRBD1 or TRBD2 may be the D gene (6 bases each). CDR3 length: 17 residues. The V end lost 5 bases, the J end lost 4 bases, and 20 bases lay between the germline ends. Germline V gives CDR1 SGHTA, CDR2 FQGTGA.

This clone occurred once. The chain uses TRBV27 and TRBJ2-7; 9 nucleotides agree with TRBD2. This CDR3 is built from 15 residues. Germline trimming cut 1 base from V and 5 bases from J; bases unmatched to any gene: 6. Germline CDR1 and CDR2: MNHEY and SMNVEV (reference sequence). CDR3: CASSLFPSGADEQYF. The CDR3 DNA reads TGTGCCAGCAGTTTATTCCCTAGCGGGGCCGACGAGCAGTACTTC.

Regarding this clone: Other nucleotide sequences from this sample produce the same CDR3. CDR3 loop: CASPSRGGTEAFF. The DNA of the CDR3 is TGTGCCAGCCCCAGCAGGGGAGGGACTGAAGCTTTCTTT. V gene TRBV21-1 combines with J gene TRBJ1-1. TRBV21-1 is a listed pseudogene. The CDR3 has 13 residues.

This clone showed up just once. The CDR3, as DNA: TGTGCCAGCAGCCCACTGGACAGGGTCGAGCAGTACTTC. Its translation: CASSPLDRVEQYF. The J gene is TRBJ2-7, the V gene TRBV5-8, with 8 bases matching TRBD1. The germline CDR1 and CDR2 sequences are SGHTS and YDEGEE. The length of the CDR3 is 13 residues. Losses at the gene ends were 4 bases for V and 6 bases for J; bases not matched to a gene: 6.

The table lists this clone with a count of one. This chain connects TRBV27 to TRBJ2-7; TRBD2 agrees at 7 bases. The length of the CDR3 is 15 residues. Germline V gene sequence: CDR1 MNHEY, CDR2 SMNVEV (reference sequence). The ends lost 7 bases at V and 0 bases at J; junction bases unmatched: 9. The CDR3 spells CASTPSGIRSYEQYF. CDR3 bases: TGTGCCAGCACCCCAAGCGGGATACGCTCCTACGAGCAGTACTTC.

The chain employs TRBV6-6 and TRBJ2-3; 12 bases map to TRBD2. This CDR3 comprises 16 residues. V trimming: 2 bases; J trimming: 5 bases; junction bases outside the gene matches: 5. Per the germline V gene, CDR1 is MNHNY and CDR2 is SVGAGI (reference sequence). CDR3: CASSYLAGGLGDTQYF. Written as DNA, the CDR3 is TGTGCCAGCAGTTACCTAGCGGGGGGGCTGGGAGATACGCAGTATTTT.

The table lists this clone with a few counts. As DNA, the CDR3 is TGTGCCAGCACCCCCACGGGGCGGGATGAGCAGTTCTTC. Protein: CASTPTGRDEQFF. V gene TRBV6-5 combines with J gene TRBJ2-1, with D tentatively TRBD1 or TRBD2 (5 bases each). This CDR3 has 13 residues. Trimming removed 7 bases at V and 8 bases at J, with 15 bases between. CDR1 MNHEY and CDR2 SVGAGI come from the germline V gene.

This chain uses TRBV6-5 with TRBJ2-2; D not certain. The CDR3 is 11 residues long. CDR1 and CDR2 (germline): MNHEY, SVGAGI. The V end was cut by 5 bases, the J end by 4 bases, with 2 bases between. The DNA for the CDR3 is TGTGCCAGCAGTCCCACCGGGGAGCTGTTTTTT. Protein sequence: CASSPTGELFF.

J is TRBJ1-1 and V is TRBV7-8; 8 bases fit TRBD1. The CDR3 runs to 13 residues. From germline, CDR1 is SGHVS and CDR2 FQNEAQ. Trimming cost V 3 bases and J 7 bases; bases outside gene matches: 4. CDR3 loop: CASSLGQEIEAFF. The CDR3 bases are TGTGCCAGCAGCTTGGGACAGGAGATTGAAGCTTTCTTT.

The CDR3 protein is CASSVAGATDTQYF. The CDR3 region has the DNA TGTGCCAGCAGCGTAGCCGGGGCCACAGATACGCAGTATTTT. The chain employs TRBV9 and TRBJ2-3; D tentatively fits TRBD1 or TRBD2 (5 bases each). CDR1 is SGDLS, CDR2 YYNGEE, per germline. This CDR3 contains 14 residues. V lost 0 bases, J lost 2 bases, and 7 bases lay in between. Together with reference TRBV9 and TRBJ2-3, the CDR3 gives the full variable domain: DSGVTQTPKHLITATGQRVTLRCSPRSGDLSVYWYQQSLDQGLQFLIQYYNGEERAKGNILERFSAQQFPDLHSELNLSSLELGDSALYFCASSVAGATDTQYFGPGTRLTVL.

The V call is TRBV7-9, the J call TRBJ1-3; 7 bases match TRBD1. CDR1 is SEHNR and CDR2 is FQNEAQ in the germline V gene (reference sequence). The CDR3 spans 17 residues. The V and J ends lost 5 bases and 1 base, in that order; junction bases with no gene match: 11. The CDR3 bases are TGTGCCAGCAGCGCCAGGACAGGACTTGTGTCTGGAAACACCATATATTTT. Its translation: CASSARTGLVSGNTIYF.